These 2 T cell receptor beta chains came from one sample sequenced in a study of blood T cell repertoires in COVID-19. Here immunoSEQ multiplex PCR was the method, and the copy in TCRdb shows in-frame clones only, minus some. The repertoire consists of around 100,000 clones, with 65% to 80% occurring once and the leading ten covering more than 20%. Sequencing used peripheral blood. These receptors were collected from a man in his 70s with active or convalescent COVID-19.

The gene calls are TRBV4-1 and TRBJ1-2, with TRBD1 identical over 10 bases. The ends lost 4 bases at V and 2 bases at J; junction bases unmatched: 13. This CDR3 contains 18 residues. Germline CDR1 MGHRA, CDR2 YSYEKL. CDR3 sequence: CASSPRLDRDRGNYGYTF. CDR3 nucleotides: TGCGCCAGCAGCCCTCGTCTAGACCGGGACAGGGGAAACTATGGCTACACCTTC.

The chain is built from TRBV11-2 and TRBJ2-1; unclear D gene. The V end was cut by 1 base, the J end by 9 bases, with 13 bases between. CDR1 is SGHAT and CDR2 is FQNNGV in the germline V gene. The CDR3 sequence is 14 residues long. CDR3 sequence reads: CASSLGSASGEQFF. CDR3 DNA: TGTGCCAGCAGCTTAGGGTCTGCCTCGGGTGAGCAGTTCTTC.